This entry concerns a single T cell receptor beta chain. An input of about 0.5 to 1 ug of RNA was subjected to reverse transcription using random hexamers. TCRdb redid the calling of the immunoSEQ multiplex PCR reads with MiXCR, one entry per CDR3 protein. The table has 120,000 to 150,000 distinct CDR3 sequences, roughly 95% seen once. The CDR3 covers 15 residues. With V trimmed by 3 bases and J by 5 bases, 6 bases remained unmatched. Germline CDR1 KGHSH, CDR2 LQKENI. The source of the sample is a study of CD8 T cells in Susac syndrome. The source of this sequence is a human donor in good health. The chain joins TRBV18 to TRBJ2-7; the match to TRBD2 covers 11 bases. The specimen sequenced was CD4+ T cells from PBMCs. CDR3 sequence reads: CASSPLSGRGDEQYF. As DNA, the CDR3 is TGTGCCAGCTCACCCCTTAGCGGGAGGGGCGACGAGCAGTACTTC.